This T cell receptor beta chain was observed in a study of human T cells and chemical hapten exposure. Study outcomes and limitations: There were significantly more large CDR3 similarity clusters among expanded TCRs than among controls. DPC sensitization left the count of TCRs above 1 in 1000 unchanged.

Time point indicated: patch test 1, 2 weeks after DPC sensitization. This sample's treatment: therapeutic diphenylcyclopropenone sensitization with weekly scalp DPC. The donor pool consisted of alopecia patients aged 18 to 70 years, considered suitable for DPC. The template was total RNA from unfractionated whole blood. This CDR3 is built from 17 residues. J lost 8 bases, V lost 2 bases, and 12 bases had no gene match. TCRdb fed the RACE reads into MiXCR, producing one record per CDR3 protein. The sample lists about 380,000 distinct CDR3 sequences, approximately 5% occurring once. In its sample, this clonotype was seen many times. Its matching antigen is unknown.

The chain combines TRBV23-1 with TRBJ2-1; 10 positions agree with TRBD2. TRBV23-1 qualifies as an ORF whose function is uncertain. The sample was whole blood, taken in connection with sensitization to the hapten diphenylcyclopropenone (DPC). The clonotype was recovered from a woman aged 45 to 65 with alopecia areata. Some clones in this sample may be carry-over from other donors' samples. CDR3 loop: CASSQPILAGYSDEQFF. CDR3 DNA sequence: TGCGCCAGCAGTCAACCGATACTAGCGGGATATAGCGATGAGCAGTTCTTC.